This T cell receptor (beta chain) stems from a study of siplizumab effects on memory and regulatory T cells. Findings and caveats of the study: Of the alloreactive clones, only a minor fraction mapped to unstimulated subsets. Left unconfirmed was the suppressive function of proliferating Tregs from siplizumab cultures.

The assay was immunoSEQ multiplex PCR, and TCRdb's table has in-frame clones only and misses some. The sample lists tens of thousands of clones, roughly nine tenths occurring once. CDR1 is LNHNV and CDR2 is YYDKDF in the germline V gene (reference sequence). The CDR3 is made up of 16 amino acids. V lost 5 bases, J lost 2 bases, and 17 bases lay in between. With respect to this clone: Antigen unknown.

Sequenced: CD8+ T cells sorted from blood. The chain couples TRBV15 to TRBJ2-3; D is possibly TRBD2 (6 bases). The clonotype was recovered from a human donor in good health. This CDR3 reads CATSGPGTSITDTQYF. CDR3 sequence (DNA): TGTGCCACCAGCGGCCCCGGTACTAGCATCACAGATACGCAGTATTTT. The variable domain in full, with the rest retrieved from reference TRBV15 and TRBJ2-3, is DAMVIQNPRYQVTQFGKPVTLSCSQTLNHNVMYWYQQKSSQAPKLLFHYYDKDFNNEADTPDNFQSRRPNTSFCFLDIRSPGLGDTAMYLCATSGPGTSITDTQYFGPGTRLTVL.